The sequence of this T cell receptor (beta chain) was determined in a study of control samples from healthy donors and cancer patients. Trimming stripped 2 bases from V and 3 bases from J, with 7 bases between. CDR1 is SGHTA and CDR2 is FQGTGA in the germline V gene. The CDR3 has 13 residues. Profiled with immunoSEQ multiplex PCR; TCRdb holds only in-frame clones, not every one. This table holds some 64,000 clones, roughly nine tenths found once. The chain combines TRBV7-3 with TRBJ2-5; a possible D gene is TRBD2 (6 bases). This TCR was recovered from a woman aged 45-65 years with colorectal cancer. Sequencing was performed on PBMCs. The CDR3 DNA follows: TGTGCCAGCAGCTTATGGGGGGAAGAGACCCAGTACTTC. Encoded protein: CASSLWGEETQYF.